This T cell receptor beta chain emerged from a study of CD4 T cells in relation to SARS-CoV-2 and coronaviruses. The overall study: The HLA restriction of the shared crossreactive spike epitopes was mapped.

Before the COVID-19 pandemic, during about 2011-2019, CD4+ T cells were taken from unexposed donors. After about ten days of culture, CD4+ T cells were isolated. Cultures received half-medium IL-2 refreshes on days 3 and 7. CDR1 is LNHDA, CDR2 SQIVND, per germline (reference sequence). The V end was cut by 0 bases, the J end by 0 bases, with 10 bases between. This CDR3 is 16 amino acids long. As concerns this clone: Its specificity is not known.

Assay: immunoSEQ multiplex PCR; the TCRdb copy retains only in-frame clones and omits some. This sample has about 21,000 clones, with 65% to 80% found just once. Material: CD4+ T cells from PBMCs, cultured in vitro. The origin of this receptor is a human donor in good health. This chain uses TRBV19 with TRBJ2-3; possibly TRBD2 for D (6 bases). In DNA form, the CDR3 reads TGTGCCAGTAGTATAGACGGCGGGGTGAGCACAGATACGCAGTATTTT. It encodes CASSIDGGVSTDTQYF.